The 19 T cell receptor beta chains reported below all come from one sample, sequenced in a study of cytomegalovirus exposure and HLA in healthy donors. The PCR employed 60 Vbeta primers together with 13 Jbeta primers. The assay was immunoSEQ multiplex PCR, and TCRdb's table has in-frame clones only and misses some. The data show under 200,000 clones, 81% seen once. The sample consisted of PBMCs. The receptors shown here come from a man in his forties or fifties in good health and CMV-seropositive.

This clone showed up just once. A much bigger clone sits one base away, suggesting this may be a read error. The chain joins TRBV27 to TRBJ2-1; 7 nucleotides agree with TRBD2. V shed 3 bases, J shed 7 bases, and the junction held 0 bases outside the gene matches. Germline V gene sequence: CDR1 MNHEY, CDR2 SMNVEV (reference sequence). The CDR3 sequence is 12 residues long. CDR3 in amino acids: CASSLGGNEQFF. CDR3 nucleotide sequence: TGTGCCAGCAGTTTGGGGGGGAATGAGCAGTTCTTC.

CDR3 sequence (DNA): TGTGCCAGCAGCAGGCCGTACGGACAGGGTCATACCGGGGAGCTGTTTTTT. Translated: CASSRPYGQGHTGELFF. V is TRBV9 and J is TRBJ2-2; 8 bases agree with TRBD1. Germline lookup yields CDR1 SGDLS and CDR2 YYNGEE. The CDR3 covers 17 residues. Germline trimming cut 4 bases from V and 5 bases from J; bases unmatched to any gene: 13. Full variable domain (rest looked up from reference TRBV9 and TRBJ2-2): DSGVTQTPKHLITATGQRVTLRCSPRSGDLSVYWYQQSLDQGLQFLIQYYNGEERAKGNILERFSAQQFPDLHSELNLSSLELGDSALYFCASSRPYGQGHTGELFFGEGSRLTVL.

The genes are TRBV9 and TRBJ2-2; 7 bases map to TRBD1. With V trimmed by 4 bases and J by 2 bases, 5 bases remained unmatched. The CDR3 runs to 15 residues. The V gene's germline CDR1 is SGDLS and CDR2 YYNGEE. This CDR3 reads CASSTTGINTGELFF. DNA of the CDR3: TGTGCCAGCAGCACGACAGGGATTAACACCGGGGAGCTGTTTTTT. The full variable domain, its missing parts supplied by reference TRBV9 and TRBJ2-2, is DSGVTQTPKHLITATGQRVTLRCSPRSGDLSVYWYQQSLDQGLQFLIQYYNGEERAKGNILERFSAQQFPDLHSELNLSSLELGDSALYFCASSTTGINTGELFFGEGSRLTVL.

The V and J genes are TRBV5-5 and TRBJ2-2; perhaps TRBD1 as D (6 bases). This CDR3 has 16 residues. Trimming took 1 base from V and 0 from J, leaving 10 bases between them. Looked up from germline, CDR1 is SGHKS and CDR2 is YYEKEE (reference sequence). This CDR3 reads CASSLKRDTNTGELFF. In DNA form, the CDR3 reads TGTGCCAGCAGCTTGAAGAGGGACACGAACACCGGGGAGCTGTTTTTT.

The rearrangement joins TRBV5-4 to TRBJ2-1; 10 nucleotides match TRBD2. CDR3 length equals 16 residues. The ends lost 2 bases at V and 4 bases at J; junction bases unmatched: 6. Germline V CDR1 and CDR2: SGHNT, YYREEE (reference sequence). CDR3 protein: CASSLLAGTQYNEQFF. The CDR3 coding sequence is TGTGCCAGCAGCTTACTAGCGGGGACCCAGTACAATGAGCAGTTCTTC. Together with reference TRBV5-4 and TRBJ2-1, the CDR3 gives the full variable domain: ETGVTQSPTHLIKTRGQQVTLRCSSQSGHNTVSWYQQALGQGPQFIFQYYREEENGRGNFPPRFSGLQFPNYSSELNVNALELDDSALYLCASSLLAGTQYNEQFFGPGTRLTVL.

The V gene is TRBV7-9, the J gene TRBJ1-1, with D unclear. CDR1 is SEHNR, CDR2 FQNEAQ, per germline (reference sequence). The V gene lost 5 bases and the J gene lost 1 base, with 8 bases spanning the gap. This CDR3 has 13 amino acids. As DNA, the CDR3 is TGTGCCAGCAGCCCCGGGTGGAACACTGAAGCTTTCTTT. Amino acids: CASSPGWNTEAFF.

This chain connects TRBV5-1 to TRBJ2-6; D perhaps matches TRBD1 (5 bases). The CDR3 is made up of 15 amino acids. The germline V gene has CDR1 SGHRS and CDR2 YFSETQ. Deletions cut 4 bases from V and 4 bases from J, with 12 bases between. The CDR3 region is CASSPRATGANVLTF. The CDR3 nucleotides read TGCGCCAGCAGCCCCAGGGCAACCGGGGCCAACGTCCTGACTTTC.

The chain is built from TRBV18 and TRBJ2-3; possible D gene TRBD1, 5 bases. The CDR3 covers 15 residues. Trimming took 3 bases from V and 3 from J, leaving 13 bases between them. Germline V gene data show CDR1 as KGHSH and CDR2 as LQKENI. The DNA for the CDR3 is TGTGCCAGCTCACCCCGAGACAGTAGTACAGATACGCAGTATTTT. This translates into CASSPRDSSTDTQYF.

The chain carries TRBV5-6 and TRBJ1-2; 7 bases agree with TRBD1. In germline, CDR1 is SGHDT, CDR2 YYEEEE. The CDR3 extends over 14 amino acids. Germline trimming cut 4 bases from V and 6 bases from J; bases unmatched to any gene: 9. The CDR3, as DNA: TGTGCCAGCAGCATGACAGGGCTAAGGCATGGCTACACCTTC. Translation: CASSMTGLRHGYTF.

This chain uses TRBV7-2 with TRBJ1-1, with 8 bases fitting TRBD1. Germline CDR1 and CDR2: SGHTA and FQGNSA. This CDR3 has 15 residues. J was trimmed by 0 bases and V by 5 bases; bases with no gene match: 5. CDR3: CASSNRDRLNTEAFF. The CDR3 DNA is TGTGCCAGCAGCAACCGGGACAGGCTGAACACTGAAGCTTTCTTT.

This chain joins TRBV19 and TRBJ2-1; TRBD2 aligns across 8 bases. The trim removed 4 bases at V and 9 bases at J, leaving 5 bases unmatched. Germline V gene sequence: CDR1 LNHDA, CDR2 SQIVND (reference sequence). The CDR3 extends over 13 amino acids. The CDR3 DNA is TGTGCCAGTAGTAGGCGGGAGGTAGTTGAGCAGTTCTTC. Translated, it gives CASSRREVVEQFF. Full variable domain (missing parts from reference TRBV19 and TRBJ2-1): DGGITQSPKYLFRKEGQNVTLSCEQNLNHDAMYWYRQDPGQGLRLIYYSQIVNDFQKGDIAEGYSVSREKKESFPLTVTSAQKNPTAFYLCASSRREVVEQFFGPGTRLTVL.

CDR3 protein: CATRWGGPTEAFF. The CDR3 coding sequence is TGTGCCACCCGGTGGGGAGGCCCCACTGAAGCTTTCTTT. V usage is TRBV2 and J usage is TRBJ1-1, with D hard to call. Per the germline V gene, CDR1 is SNHLY and CDR2 is FYNNEI. Trimming cost V 10 bases and J 4 bases, with 16 bases left between them. The CDR3 contains 13 residues.

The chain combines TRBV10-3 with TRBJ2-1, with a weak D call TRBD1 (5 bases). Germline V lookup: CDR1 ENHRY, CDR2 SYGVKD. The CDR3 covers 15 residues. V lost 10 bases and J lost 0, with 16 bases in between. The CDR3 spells CATRAHTSSYNEQFF. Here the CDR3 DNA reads TGTGCCACCAGGGCCCATACCAGCTCCTACAATGAGCAGTTCTTC.

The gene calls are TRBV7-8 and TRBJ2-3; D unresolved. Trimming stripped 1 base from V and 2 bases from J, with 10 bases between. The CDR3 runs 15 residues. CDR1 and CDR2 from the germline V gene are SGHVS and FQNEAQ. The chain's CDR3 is CASSLGLGVTDTQYF. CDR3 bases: TGTGCCAGCAGCTTAGGGCTAGGAGTCACAGATACGCAGTATTTT.

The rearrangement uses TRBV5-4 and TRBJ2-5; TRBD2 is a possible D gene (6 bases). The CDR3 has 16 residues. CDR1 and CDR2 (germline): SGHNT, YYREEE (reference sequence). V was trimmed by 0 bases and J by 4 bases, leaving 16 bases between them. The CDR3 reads CASSLGQGPGGETQYF. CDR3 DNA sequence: TGTGCCAGCAGCTTGGGGCAGGGCCCCGGGGGAGAGACCCAGTACTTC.

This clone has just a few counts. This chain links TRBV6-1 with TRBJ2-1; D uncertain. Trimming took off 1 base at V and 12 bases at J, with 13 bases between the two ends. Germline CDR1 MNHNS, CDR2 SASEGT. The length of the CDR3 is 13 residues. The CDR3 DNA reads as TGTGCCAGCAGTGAAGGGGCCCCCCCGTCGCAGTTCTTC. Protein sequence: CASSEGAPPSQFF.

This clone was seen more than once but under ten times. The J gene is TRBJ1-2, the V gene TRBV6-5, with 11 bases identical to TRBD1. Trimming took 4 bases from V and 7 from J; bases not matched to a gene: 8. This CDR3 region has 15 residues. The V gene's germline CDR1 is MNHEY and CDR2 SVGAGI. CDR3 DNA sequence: TGTGCCAGCAGTTCTTCCGGACAGGGGGCTTTTGGCTACACCTTC. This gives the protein CASSSSGQGAFGYTF.

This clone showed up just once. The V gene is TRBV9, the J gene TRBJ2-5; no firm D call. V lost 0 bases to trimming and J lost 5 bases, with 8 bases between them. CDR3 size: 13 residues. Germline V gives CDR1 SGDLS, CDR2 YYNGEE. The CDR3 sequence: CASSVGEKETQYF. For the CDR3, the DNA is TGTGCCAGCAGCGTAGGCGAAAAGGAGACCCAGTACTTC.

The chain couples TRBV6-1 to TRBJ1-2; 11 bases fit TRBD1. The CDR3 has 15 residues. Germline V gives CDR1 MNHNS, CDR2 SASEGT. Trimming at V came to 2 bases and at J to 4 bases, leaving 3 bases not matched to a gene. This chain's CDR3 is CASSELGTGGYGYTF. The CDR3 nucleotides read TGTGCCAGCAGTGAACTGGGGACAGGGGGCTATGGCTACACCTTC.